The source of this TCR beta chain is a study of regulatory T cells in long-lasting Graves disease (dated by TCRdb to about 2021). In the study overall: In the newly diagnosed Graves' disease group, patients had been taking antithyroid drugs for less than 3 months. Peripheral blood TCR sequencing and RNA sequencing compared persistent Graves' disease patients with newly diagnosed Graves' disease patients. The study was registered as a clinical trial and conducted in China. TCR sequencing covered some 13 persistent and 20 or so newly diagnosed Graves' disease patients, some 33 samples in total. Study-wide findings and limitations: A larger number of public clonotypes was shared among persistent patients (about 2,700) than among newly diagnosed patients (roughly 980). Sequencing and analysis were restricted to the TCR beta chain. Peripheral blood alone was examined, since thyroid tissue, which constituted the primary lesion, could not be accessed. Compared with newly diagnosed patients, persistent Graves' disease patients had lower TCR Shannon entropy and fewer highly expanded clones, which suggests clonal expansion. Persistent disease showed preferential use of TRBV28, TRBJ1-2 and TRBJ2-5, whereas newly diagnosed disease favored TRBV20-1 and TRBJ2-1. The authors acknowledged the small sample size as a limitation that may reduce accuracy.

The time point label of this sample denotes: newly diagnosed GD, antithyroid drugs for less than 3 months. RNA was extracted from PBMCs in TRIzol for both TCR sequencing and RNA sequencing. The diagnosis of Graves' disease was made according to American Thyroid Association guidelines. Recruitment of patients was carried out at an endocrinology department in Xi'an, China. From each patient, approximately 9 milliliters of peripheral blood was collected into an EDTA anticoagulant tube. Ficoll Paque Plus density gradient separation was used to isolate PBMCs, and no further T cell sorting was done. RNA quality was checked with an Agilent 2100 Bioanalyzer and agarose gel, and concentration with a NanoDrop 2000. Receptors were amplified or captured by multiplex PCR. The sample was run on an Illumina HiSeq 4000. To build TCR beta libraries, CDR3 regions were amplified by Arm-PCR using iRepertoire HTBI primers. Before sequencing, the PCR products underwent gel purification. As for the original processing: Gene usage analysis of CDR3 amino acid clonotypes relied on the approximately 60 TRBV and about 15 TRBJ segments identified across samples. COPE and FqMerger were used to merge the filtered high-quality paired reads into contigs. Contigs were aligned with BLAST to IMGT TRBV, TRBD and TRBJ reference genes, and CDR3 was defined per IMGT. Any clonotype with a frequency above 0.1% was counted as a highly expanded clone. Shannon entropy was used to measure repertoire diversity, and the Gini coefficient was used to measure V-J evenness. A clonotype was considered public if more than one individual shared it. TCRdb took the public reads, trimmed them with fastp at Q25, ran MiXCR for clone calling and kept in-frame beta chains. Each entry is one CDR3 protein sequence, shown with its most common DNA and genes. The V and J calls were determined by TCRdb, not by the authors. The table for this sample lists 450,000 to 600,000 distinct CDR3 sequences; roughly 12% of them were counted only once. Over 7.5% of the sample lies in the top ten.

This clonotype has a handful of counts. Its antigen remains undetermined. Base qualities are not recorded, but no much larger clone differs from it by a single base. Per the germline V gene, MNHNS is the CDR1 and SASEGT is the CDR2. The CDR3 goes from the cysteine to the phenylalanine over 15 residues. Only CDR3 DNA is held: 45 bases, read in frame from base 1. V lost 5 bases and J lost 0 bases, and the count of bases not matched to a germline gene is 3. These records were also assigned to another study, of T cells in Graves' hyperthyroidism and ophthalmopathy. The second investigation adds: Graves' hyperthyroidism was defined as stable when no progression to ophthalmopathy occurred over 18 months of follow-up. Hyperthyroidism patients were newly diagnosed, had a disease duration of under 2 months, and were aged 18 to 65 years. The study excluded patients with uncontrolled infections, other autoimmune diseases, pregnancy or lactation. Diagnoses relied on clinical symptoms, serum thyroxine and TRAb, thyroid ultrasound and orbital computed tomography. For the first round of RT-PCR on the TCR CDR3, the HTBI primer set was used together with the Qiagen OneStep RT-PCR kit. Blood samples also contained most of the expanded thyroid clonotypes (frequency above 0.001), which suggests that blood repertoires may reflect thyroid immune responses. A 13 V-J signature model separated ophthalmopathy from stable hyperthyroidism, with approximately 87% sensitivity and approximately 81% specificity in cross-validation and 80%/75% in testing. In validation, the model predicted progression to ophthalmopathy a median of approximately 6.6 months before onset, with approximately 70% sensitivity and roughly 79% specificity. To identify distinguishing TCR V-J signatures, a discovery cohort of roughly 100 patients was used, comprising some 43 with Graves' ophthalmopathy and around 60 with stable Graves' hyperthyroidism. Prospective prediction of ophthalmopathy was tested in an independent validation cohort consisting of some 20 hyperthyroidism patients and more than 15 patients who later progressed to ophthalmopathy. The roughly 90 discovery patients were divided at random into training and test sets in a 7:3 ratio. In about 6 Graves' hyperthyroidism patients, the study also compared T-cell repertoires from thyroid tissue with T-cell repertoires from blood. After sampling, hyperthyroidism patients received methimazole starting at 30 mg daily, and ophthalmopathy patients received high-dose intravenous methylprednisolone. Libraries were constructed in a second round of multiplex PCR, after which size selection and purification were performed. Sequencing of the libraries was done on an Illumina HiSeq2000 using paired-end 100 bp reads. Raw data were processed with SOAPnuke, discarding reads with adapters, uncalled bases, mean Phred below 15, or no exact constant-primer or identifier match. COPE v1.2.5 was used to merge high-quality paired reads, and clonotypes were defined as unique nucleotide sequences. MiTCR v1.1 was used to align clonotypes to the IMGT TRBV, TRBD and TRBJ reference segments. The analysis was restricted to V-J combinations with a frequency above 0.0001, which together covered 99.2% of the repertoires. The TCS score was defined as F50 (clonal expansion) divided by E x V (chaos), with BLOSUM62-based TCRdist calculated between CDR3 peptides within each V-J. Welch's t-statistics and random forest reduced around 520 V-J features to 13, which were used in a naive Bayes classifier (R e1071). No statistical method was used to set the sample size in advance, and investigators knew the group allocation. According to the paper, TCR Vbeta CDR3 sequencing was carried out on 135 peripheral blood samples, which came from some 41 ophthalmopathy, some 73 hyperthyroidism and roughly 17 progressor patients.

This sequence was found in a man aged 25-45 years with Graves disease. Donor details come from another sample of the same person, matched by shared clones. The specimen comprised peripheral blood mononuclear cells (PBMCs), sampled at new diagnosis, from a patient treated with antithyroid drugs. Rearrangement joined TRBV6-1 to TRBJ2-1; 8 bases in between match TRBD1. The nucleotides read TGTGCCAGCAGTAACGGGACAGGCTCCTACAATGAGCAGTTCTTC. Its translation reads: CASSNGTGSYNEQFF.